This T cell receptor (beta chain) was captured by sequencing in a study of cytomegalovirus exposure and HLA in healthy donors. Overall study findings and caveats: As a later analysis revealed, most CMV-associated TCR beta chains appeared HLA-restricted. The study designated roughly 160 TCR beta chains cytomegalovirus-associated.

It was with 60 Vbeta and 13 Jbeta primers that the PCR ran. Generated by immunoSEQ multiplex PCR, the TCRdb table keeps only in-frame clones and is missing some. Of tens of thousands of clones in the sample, under 85% are singletons; the top ten hold approximately 3%. Points on this clone: Its cognate antigen is unknown.

The CDR3 contains 15 residues. The germline V gene has CDR1 MGHDK and CDR2 SYGVNS. With 5 bases clipped from V and 1 base from J, the junction kept 4 bases outside the gene matches. The chain is built from TRBV25-1 and TRBJ2-1; 8 nucleotides agree with TRBD2. Source material: PBMCs. The sequence was obtained from a woman aged 40 to 50 in good health and CMV-seronegative. CDR3 in amino acids: CASSSLAVSYNEQFF. CDR3 bases: TGTGCCAGCAGTTCACTAGCGGTATCCTACAATGAGCAGTTCTTC.